This T cell receptor (beta chain) was found in a study of shared clonotypes between healthy human individuals. The V end was cut by 1 base, the J end by 0 bases, with 7 bases between. There are 15 residues in the CDR3. CDR1 and CDR2 from the germline V gene are SEHNR and FQNEAQ (reference sequence). Data came from immunoSEQ multiplex PCR; TCRdb stores just in-frame clones and leaves some out. The table has 450,000 to 600,000 clones, about four fifths seen once. The receptor was isolated from a woman aged 40 to 55 in good health. Some clones in this sample may be carry-over from other donors' samples. This chain connects TRBV7-9 to TRBJ2-1; D is perhaps TRBD1 or TRBD2 (6 bases each). Sequences were obtained from PBMCs. The CDR3 here is CASSLEGGSYNEQFF. The CDR3 DNA is TGTGCCAGCAGCTTAGAGGGGGGCTCCTACAATGAGCAGTTCTTC.